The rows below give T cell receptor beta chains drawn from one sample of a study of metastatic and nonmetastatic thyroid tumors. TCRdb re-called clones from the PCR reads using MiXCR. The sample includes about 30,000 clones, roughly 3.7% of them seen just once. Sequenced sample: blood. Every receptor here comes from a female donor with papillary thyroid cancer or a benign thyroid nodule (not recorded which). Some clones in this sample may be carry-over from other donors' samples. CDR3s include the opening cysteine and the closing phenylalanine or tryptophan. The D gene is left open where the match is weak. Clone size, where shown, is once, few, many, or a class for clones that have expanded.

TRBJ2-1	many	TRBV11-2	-	CASSSTFGGLSEQFF	TGTGCCAGCAGCTCCACGTTTGGTGGGTTGAGTGAGCAGTTCTTC
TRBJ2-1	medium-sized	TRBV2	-	CASSEFLANEQFF	TGTGCCAGCAGTGAATTTTTGGCCAATGAGCAGTTCTTC
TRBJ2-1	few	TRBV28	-	CAGSPPTLGVYNEQFF	TGTGCCGGCAGCCCACCGACCCTAGGGGTTTACAATGAGCAGTTCTTC
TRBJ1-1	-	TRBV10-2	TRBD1	CASIVRDRGVNTEAFF	TGCGCCAGCATTGTGAGGGACAGGGGCGTGAACACTGAAGCTTTCTTT
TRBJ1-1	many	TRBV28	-	CASSLGSEAFF	TGTGCCAGCAGTTTGGGGTCGGAAGCTTTCTTT
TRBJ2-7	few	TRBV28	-	CAGGVPSYDQYF	TGTGCGGGGGGCGTGCCCTCCTACGATCAGTACTTC
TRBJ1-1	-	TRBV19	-	CASRLKGGHTEAFF	TGTGCCAGTAGGCTAAAGGGGGGACACACTGAAGCTTTCTTT
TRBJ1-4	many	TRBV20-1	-	CSAREGSYATNEKLFF	TGCAGTGCTAGAGAAGGGTCCTATGCAACTAATGAAAAACTGTTTTTT
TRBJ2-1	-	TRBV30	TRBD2	CAWRGLAGETYNEQFF	TGTGCCTGGAGAGGACTAGCGGGAGAGACCTACAATGAGCAGTTCTTC
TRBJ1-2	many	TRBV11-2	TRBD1	CASSFRQGSGYTF	TGTGCCAGCAGCTTCAGACAGGGTTCGGGCTACACCTTC
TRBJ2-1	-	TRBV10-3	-	CAISGSVGPGINYQFF	TGTGCCATCAGCGGAAGTGTGGGTCCCGGGATTAATTATCAGTTCTTC
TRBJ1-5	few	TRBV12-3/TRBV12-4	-	CASSPVVWPGVQPQHF	TGTGCCAGCAGTCCCGTCGTCTGGCCCGGGGTCCAGCCCCAGCATTTT
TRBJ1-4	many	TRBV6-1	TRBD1	CASSEVGGQPNEKLFF	TGTGCCAGCAGTGAAGTGGGGGGACAGCCTAATGAAAAACTGTTTTTT
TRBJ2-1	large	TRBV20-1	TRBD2	CSARGGLAGGFGEQFF	TGCAGTGCTAGAGGGGGACTAGCGGGAGGTTTTGGTGAGCAGTTCTTC
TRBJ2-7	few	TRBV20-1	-	CSASASRGDNEQYF	TGCAGTGCTAGCGCCTCGAGGGGTGACAACGAGCAGTACTTC
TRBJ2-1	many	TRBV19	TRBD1	CASSPNRGLGNEQFF	TGTGCCAGTAGTCCGAACAGGGGATTGGGGAATGAGCAGTTCTTC
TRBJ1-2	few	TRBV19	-	CASSNGGPNYGYTF	TGTGCCAGTAGTAACGGGGGCCCTAACTATGGCTACACCTTC
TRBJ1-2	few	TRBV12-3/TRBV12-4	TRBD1	CASSGTGHGYTF	TGTGCCAGCAGTGGGACAGGTCACGGCTACACCTTC
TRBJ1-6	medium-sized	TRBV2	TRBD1	CASSIGGQGNSPLHF	TGTGCCAGCAGTATTGGGGGACAGGGGAATTCACCCCTCCACTTT
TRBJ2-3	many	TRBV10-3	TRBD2	CAIRPTSGSGDTQYF	TGTGCCATCAGACCTACTAGCGGGAGCGGAGATACGCAGTATTTT
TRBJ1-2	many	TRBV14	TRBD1	CASSLLDRDREGYTF	TGTGCCAGCAGCCTTTTGGACAGGGATCGAGAGGGCTACACCTTC
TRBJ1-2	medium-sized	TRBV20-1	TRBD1	CSASPGGTLEDTF	TGCAGTGCATCCCCAGGGGGTACCCTGGAAGACACCTTC
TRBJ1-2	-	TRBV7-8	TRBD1	CASSLGLGTGVLQGYTF	TGTGCCAGCAGCTTAGGACTTGGGACAGGGGTTCTCCAGGGCTACACCTTC
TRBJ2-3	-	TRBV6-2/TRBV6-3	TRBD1	CASSGPGGGTDTQYF	TGTGCCAGCAGTGGTCCAGGGGGTGGGACAGATACGCAGTATTTT
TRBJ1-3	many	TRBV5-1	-	CASSLAPIRGAFSGNTIYF	TGCGCCAGCAGCTTGGCCCCAATCAGGGGAGCCTTCTCTGGAAACACCATATATTTT
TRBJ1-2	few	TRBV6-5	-	CASSYSRRGPYGYTF	TGTGCCAGCAGTTACTCGAGGAGGGGACCCTATGGCTACACCTTC
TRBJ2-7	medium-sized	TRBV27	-	CASSLSWASYEQYF	TGTGCCAGCAGTTTATCTTGGGCCTCCTACGAGCAGTACTTC